This T cell receptor beta chain was identified in a study of beta chain features in type 1 diabetes. Study observations and caveats: Patients with Type 1 diabetes showed moderately but significantly shorter TCRB CDR3s in all four CD4+ subsets.

Every bit of the isolated RNA underwent reverse transcription, so sequencing read expressed TCRB transcripts. Repertoires were generated with immunoSEQ multiplex PCR, while TCRdb's copy carries only in-frame clones and drops some. Of around 250,000 clones listed, approximately 20% were seen once; the top ten hold around 0.028%. Notes on this clone: Its specificity is unknown.

Unmatched junction bases numbered 6, after V lost 4 bases and J lost 6 bases. The CDR3 is made up of 14 amino acids. From germline, CDR1 is ENHRY and CDR2 SYGVKD. The J gene is TRBJ1-2, the V gene TRBV10-3; TRBD1 matches at 9 bases. The sequence derives from a woman aged 40 to 50 with type 1 diabetes. Sequencing was done on a sample of naive CD4+ T cells from blood. The CDR3 DNA follows: TGTGCCATCAGTGGTGGGACAGGGCCAAATGGCTACACCTTC. This encodes CAISGGTGPNGYTF.